What follows are 17 T cell receptor beta chains derived from one specimen sequenced in a study of blood T cell repertoires in COVID-19 (TCRdb year 2020). The library was made by the immunoSEQ multiplex PCR assay. TCRdb retrieved this table from immuneACCESS and kept in-frame rearrangements only. Not all clones are present; in checked studies, unresolved V genes account for under half, and no reason is known for the remainder. For this sample the table gives about 64,000 clones, of which more than 80% were detected only once. About 9.1% of the sample belongs to the ten largest clones. Sequenced: peripheral blood. The source of these receptors is a woman aged 80 or over with active COVID-19.

This chain uses TRBV7-9 with TRBJ1-5, with D tentatively TRBD1 (6 bases). The CDR3 totals 15 residues. Trimming pared 4 bases from V and 1 base from J, leaving 11 bases between. Germline V gene data show CDR1 as SEHNR and CDR2 as FQNEAQ (reference sequence). CDR3 nucleotides: TGTGCCAGCAGCTCACAGGGCGGGAGCAATCAGCCCCAGCATTTT. It codes for CASSSQGGSNQPQHF.

The chain recombines TRBV5-4 with TRBJ2-5; the D gene is possibly TRBD1 (6 bases). The germline V and J ends were trimmed by 2 bases and 3 bases, with 14 bases remaining between them. Germline lookup yields CDR1 SGHNT and CDR2 YYREEE (reference sequence). This CDR3 comprises 15 residues. The CDR3 loop is CASSLGGRGKETQYF. The CDR3 nucleotides are TGTGCCAGCAGCTTAGGGGGACGCGGTAAAGAGACCCAGTACTTC.

The V call is TRBV5-4, the J call TRBJ2-3, with D tentatively TRBD2 (6 bases). V lost 0 bases and J lost 2, with 16 bases in between. Germline V gives CDR1 SGHNT, CDR2 YYREEE (reference sequence). CDR3 size: 17 residues. The CDR3, as DNA: TGTGCCAGCAGCTTGGCTTTTGCGGGGCGGGACACAGATACGCAGTATTTT. Translation gives CASSLAFAGRDTDTQYF.

This sequence joins TRBV25-1 and TRBJ2-1; 9 nucleotides agree with TRBD1. J gave up 8 bases and V 10 bases, and 12 bases lay outside the gene matches. This CDR3 has 14 residues. Germline assignment: CDR1 MGHDK and CDR2 SYGVNS. The DNA of the CDR3 is TGTGCCACCCAAACTTTTACAGGGGGCGATGAGCAGTTCTTC. Protein: CATQTFTGGDEQFF. Full variable domain (remainder filled in from reference TRBV25-1 and TRBJ2-1): EADIYQTPRYLVIGTGKKITLECSQTMGHDKMYWYQQDPGMELHLIHYSYGVNSTEKGDLSSESTVSRIRTEHFPLTLESARPSHTSQYLCATQTFTGGDEQFFGPGTRLTVL.

The V call is TRBV6-1, the J call TRBJ2-7, with D possibly matching TRBD1 (6 bases). V was cut by 1 base and J by 6 bases, with 13 bases left in between. Looked up from germline, CDR1 is MNHNS and CDR2 is SASEGT. The CDR3 covers 14 residues. The CDR3: CASSEDRVWGEQYV. The CDR3 DNA is TGTGCCAGCAGTGAAGACAGGGTATGGGGCGAGCAGTACGTC.

This chain links TRBV28 with TRBJ1-5; D call uncertain. The CDR3 is made up of 14 amino acids. CDR1 and CDR2 (germline): MDHEN, SYDVKM. The V end was cut by 8 bases, the J end by 1 base, with 12 bases between. The CDR3: CASCQWRSNQPQHF. CDR3 nucleotides: TGTGCCAGCTGTCAGTGGAGGAGCAATCAGCCCCAGCATTTT.

The V call is TRBV18, the J call TRBJ1-3; maybe TRBD1 (6 bases). There are 18 residues in the CDR3. Between the trimmed V and J ends, which lost 2 bases and 4 bases, there was a span of 21 bases. CDR1 is KGHSH and CDR2 is LQKENI in the germline V gene. The CDR3 is CASSPNGPRRGLGNTIYF. Written as DNA, the CDR3 is TGTGCCAGCTCACCAAATGGCCCTCGGCGGGGGCTCGGAAACACCATATATTTT.

This sequence joins TRBV19 and TRBJ2-2; TRBD1 agrees at 7 bases. CDR3 length: 14 residues. Germline CDR1 LNHDA, CDR2 SQIVND (reference sequence). The V segment lost 4 bases and the J segment 6 bases; nucleotides outside the gene matches: 5. The DNA of the CDR3 is TGTGCCAGTAGTACCACAGGGGTCCCCGGGGAGCTGTTTTTT. This codes for CASSTTGVPGELFF.

The chain is built from TRBV10-1 and TRBJ2-1; TRBD2 is a possible D gene (5 bases). Germline V gene data show CDR1 as WNHNN and CDR2 as SYGVQD (reference sequence). Trimming took off 2 bases at V and 3 bases at J, with 14 bases between the two ends. CDR3 length: 16 amino acids. CDR3 in amino acids: CASSETSGADYNEQFF. Written as DNA, the CDR3 is TGCGCCAGCAGTGAGACAAGCGGAGCCGACTACAATGAGCAGTTCTTC.

V and J are TRBV7-2 and TRBJ1-5, with 11 bases identical to TRBD1. V lost 4 bases to trimming and J lost 6 bases; unmatched junction nucleotides: 5. Germline CDR1 reads SGHTA; CDR2 reads FQGNSA. CDR3 length: 15 residues. Here the CDR3 DNA reads TGTGCCAGCAGCTGGGGACAGGGGGTTGGTCAGCCCCAGCATTTT. This gives the protein CASSWGQGVGQPQHF.

The V and J genes are TRBV7-9 and TRBJ1-1; the match to TRBD1 covers 9 bases. The J segment lost 8 bases and the V segment lost 4 bases, leaving 8 bases of the junction unmatched. Per the germline V gene, CDR1 is SEHNR and CDR2 is FQNEAQ (reference sequence). This CDR3 comprises 14 residues. CDR3 in DNA: TGTGCCAGCAGCTCCGACAGGGGGAACGGGGAAGCTTTCTTT. The encoded protein is CASSSDRGNGEAFF.

This clone was seen more than once but under ten times. The V and J genes are TRBV6-5 and TRBJ1-3, with no clear D. V lost 5 bases and J 0 bases, leaving 8 bases between the germline ends. The CDR3 runs to 14 residues. Germline V gene data show CDR1 as MNHEY and CDR2 as SVGAGI. The CDR3 reads CASSQFLSGNTIYF. CDR3 nucleotide sequence: TGTGCCAGCAGTCAGTTTCTCTCTGGAAACACCATATATTTT.

This chain connects TRBV4-1 to TRBJ1-2, with D tentatively TRBD1 (5 bases). Germline V lookup: CDR1 MGHRA, CDR2 YSYEKL. Trimming removed 3 bases at V and 4 bases at J, with 21 bases between. This CDR3 region has 17 residues. CDR3 region: CASSQMGGKAIAYGYTF. The DNA for the CDR3 is TGCGCCAGCAGCCAGATGGGGGGGAAGGCTATAGCCTATGGCTACACCTTC.

The J gene is TRBJ2-2, the V gene TRBV10-3; the D gene is possibly TRBD2 (5 bases). V was pared by 10 bases and J by 7 bases, with 19 bases between. Germline V lookup: CDR1 ENHRY, CDR2 SYGVKD. The CDR3 has 14 amino acids. The CDR3 spells CATLGLGVSGELFF. The CDR3 nucleotides read TGTGCCACTCTAGGACTGGGAGTTAGCGGGGAGCTGTTTTTT.

The genes are TRBV14 and TRBJ2-7, with 7 bases fitting TRBD1. V dropped 8 bases and J dropped 2; count of bases not matched to a gene: 3. CDR1 and CDR2 (germline): SGHDN, FVKESK. The CDR3 contains 12 residues. The CDR3 DNA reads as TGTGCCAGCGGACAGGAACCCTACGAGCAGTACTTC. Translating gives CASGQEPYEQYF. The whole variable domain, remainder taken from reference TRBV14 and TRBJ2-7, is EAGVTQFPSHSVIEKGQTVTLRCDPISGHDNLYWYRRVMGKEIKFLLHFVKESKQDESGMPNNRFLAERTGGTYSTLKVQPAELEDSGVYFCASGQEPYEQYFGPGTRLTVT.

The J gene is TRBJ2-7, the V gene TRBV5-6; the D gene is possibly TRBD2 (6 bases). Germline assignment: CDR1 SGHDT and CDR2 YYEEEE. V dropped 4 bases and J dropped 4 bases, with 21 bases sitting between them. The CDR3 contains 16 residues. The CDR3 spells CASSQTQGLGLYEQYV. The CDR3 DNA follows: TGTGCCAGCAGCCAAACCCAGGGACTCGGGTTATACGAGCAGTACGTC.

CDR3 in DNA: TGTGCCAGCAGCAACAGGAGGGACCAAAACATTCAGTACTTC. Protein sequence: CASSNRRDQNIQYF. The rearrangement links TRBV11-2 to TRBJ2-4; tentative D call: TRBD2 (6 bases). V lost 5 bases, J lost 5 bases, and 13 bases lay in between. Germline CDR1 and CDR2: SGHAT and FQNNGV. The CDR3 covers 14 residues.